This T cell receptor beta chain was obtained from a study of OX40 agonist ivuxolimab in advanced cancers. Study as a whole: The study treated patients with ivuxolimab, an agonistic anti-OX40 (CD134) antibody. Study-level points and caveats: Partial responders treated at 0.1-3.0 mg/kg exhibited clonal expansion among the lowest measured.

As regards this clone: Its target is not known.

Clones were sequenced by immunoSEQ multiplex PCR, and TCRdb holds only the in-frame ones, with some missing. The sample lists about 52,000 clones, approximately 92% occurring once. CDR3 length: 15 residues. With V trimmed by 3 bases and J by 7 bases, 9 bases remained unmatched. Germline V gives CDR1 SGDLS, CDR2 YYNGEE. Enrollment shut out patients with autoimmune disease history or systemic immunosuppression. Samples of blood were obtained at baseline, on cycle 4 day 1, and on cycle 7 day 1. This sequence originates from an adult with an advanced solid tumor such as melanoma, head and neck, liver or kidney cancer. The V gene is TRBV9, the J gene TRBJ2-3; TRBD1 matches 9 bases. Sequencing used CD4+ or CD8+ T cells sorted from blood, obtained in a trial of the OX40 agonist ivuxolimab. The CDR3 loop is CASSGQGEDQYTQYF. The CDR3 region has the DNA TGTGCCAGCAGCGGACAGGGGGAAGATCAGTATACGCAGTATTTT.